This T cell receptor (beta chain) was sequenced during a study of CD8+CD57+ T cells in acquired aplastic anemia. Study at large: Roughly 10.8 million reads were obtained on average for healthy donor CD4+ cells.

Genomic DNA provided the template from which TCR beta VDJ and CDR3 profiles were obtained. TCRdb re-called the reads with MiXCR, one entry per CDR3 protein. The sample lists a few hundred thousand distinct CDR3 sequences, 61% occurring once. Ten or more counts support this clonotype. The sequencing sample was made of sorted CD4+, CD8+, or CD8+CD57+ T cells (not recorded which) from PBMCs. The sequence was obtained from a human donor in good health.

DNA of the CDR3: TGTGCCACCAGCAGCGGGACAGGGAGGGGTAACACTGAAGCTTTCTTT. Protein product: CATSSGTGRGNTEAFF. This sequence joins TRBV15 and TRBJ1-1, with 9 positions matching TRBD1. V dropped 3 bases and J dropped 2; count of bases not matched to a gene: 7. The CDR3 extends over 16 amino acids. The germline gives CDR1 LNHNV, CDR2 YYDKDF (reference sequence). Combining the CDR3 with reference TRBV15 and TRBJ1-1 gives the whole variable domain DAMVIQNPRYQVTQFGKPVTLSCSQTLNHNVMYWYQQKSSQAPKLLFHYYDKDFNNEADTPDNFQSRRPNTSFCFLDIRSPGLGDTAMYLCATSSGTGRGNTEAFFGQGTRLTVV.